This is a list of T cell receptor beta chains from one sample in a study of early stage breast cancer tumors. Data came from immunoSEQ multiplex PCR; TCRdb stores just in-frame clones and leaves some out. The table shows approximately 50,000 clones, with more than 60% occurring only once. Sequencing was carried out using blood. These receptors all come from a person under 45 with breast cancer. Each CDR3 is given with its conserved first and last residue. The D gene is left open where the match is weak. Not every row has a clone size; where given, it reads once, few, many or a size class.

clone_size,j_call,d_call,v_call,cdr3_nt,cdr3_aa
.,TRBJ2-1,TRBD2,TRBV18,TGTGCCAGCTCACCACCGCGGGGGTCATCCTACAATGAGCAGTTCTTC,CASSPPRGSSYNEQFF
.,TRBJ1-3,.,TRBV5-5,TGTGCCAGCAGCCCCGGTACAGGAAACACCATATATTTT,CASSPGTGNTIYF
.,TRBJ2-2,TRBD2,TRBV29-1,TGCAGCGCCGCGACTAGCGGGGCCGGGGAGCTGTTTTTT,CSAATSGAGELFF
.,TRBJ2-5,TRBD2,TRBV30,TGTGCCTGGAAAGCCGGGACTAGCGGGAGTGAGACCCAGTACTTC,CAWKAGTSGSETQYF
.,TRBJ2-3,.,TRBV15,TGTGCCACCAGCTTAAACACAGATACGCAGTATTTT,CATSLNTDTQYF
.,TRBJ2-7,TRBD1,TRBV19,TGTGCCAGTACCTTCTCCGGGACAGGGAACTCCTACGAGCAGTACTTC,CASTFSGTGNSYEQYF
few,TRBJ2-7,TRBD2,TRBV10-3,TGTGCCATCAGTGAGTTCTACTGGACTAGCGGCGGTTACGAGCAGTACTTC,CAISEFYWTSGGYEQYF
.,TRBJ2-1,.,TRBV5-4,TGTGCCAGCAGCTTGGGAATGTCCCCGGGGAATGAGCAGTTCTTC,CASSLGMSPGNEQFF
.,TRBJ1-3,.,TRBV7-8,TGTGCCAGCAGCTTAGGGGGAGGGACTGGAAACACCATATATTTT,CASSLGGGTGNTIYF
.,TRBJ1-5,.,TRBV2,TGTGCCAGCAGTGTGAATCAGCCCCAGCATTTT,CASSVNQPQHF
.,TRBJ1-4,.,TRBV4-1,TGCGCCAGCAGCCAATACTGGGCAACTAATGAAAAACTGTTTTTT,CASSQYWATNEKLFF
few,TRBJ2-7,.,TRBV19,TGTGCCAGTAGCAGGACGGAATCAACCTACGAGCAGTACTTC,CASSRTESTYEQYF
.,TRBJ2-5,.,TRBV7-2,TGTGCCAGCAGCCGGAAGACAGGAGAAGAGACCCAGTACTTC,CASSRKTGEETQYF
.,TRBJ2-3,.,TRBV15,TGTGCCACCAGCAGAGATAGTGTAGGGGGCACAGATACGCAGTATTTT,CATSRDSVGGTDTQYF
.,TRBJ1-3,TRBD1,TRBV7-6,TGTGCCAGCAGCTTGGCAGGGGGCCCCTCTGGAAACACCATATATTTT,CASSLAGGPSGNTIYF
.,TRBJ2-5,TRBD1,TRBV6-5,TGTGCCAGCAGAACCGGACAGGGAATACAAGAGACCCAGTACTTC,CASRTGQGIQETQYF
once,TRBJ2-7,.,TRBV21-1,TGTGCCAGCAGCGACACCTGGACAGGGAGGGCCTCCTACGAGCAGTACTTC,CASSDTWTGRASYEQYF
.,TRBJ2-3,.,TRBV6-5,TGTGCCAGCAGCCTATTCAGTTCCACAGATACGCAGTATTTT,CASSLFSSTDTQYF
once,TRBJ2-5,TRBD2,TRBV19,TGTGCCAGTAGTATAGATAGCGGGAGAAGAGAGACCCAGTACTTC,CASSIDSGRRETQYF
.,TRBJ2-7,TRBD2,TRBV10-3,TGTGCCATCACCTCCCCCGGGACTAGCGGGAGAACCAACGAGCAGTACTTC,CAITSPGTSGRTNEQYF
few,TRBJ1-1,.,TRBV7-9,TGTGCCAGCAGCTTATTCGGGGGAATGAACACTGAAGCTTTCTTT,CASSLFGGMNTEAFF
.,TRBJ1-1,.,TRBV5-1,TGCGCCAGCAGCGTAGACTACACTGAAGCTTTCTTT,CASSVDYTEAFF
once,TRBJ1-1,.,TRBV2,TGTGCCAGCAGGCGGACAGTTGATGAAGCTTTCTTT,CASRRTVDEAFF
.,TRBJ2-3,.,TRBV11-2,TGTGCCAGCCTAGGGAGTTCAGATACGCAGTATTTT,CASLGSSDTQYF
.,TRBJ1-6,TRBD1,TRBV6-6,TGTGCCAGCAGTTACTCTCAGGGGGCGGATTCACCCCTCCACTTT,CASSYSQGADSPLHF
.,TRBJ2-7,.,TRBV6-1,TGTGCCAGCAGTGAAGGGGAGGAGGTTACACTGGAGCAGTACTTC,CASSEGEEVTLEQYF
once,TRBJ2-1,TRBD2,TRBV30,TGTGCCTGGAGGGGACTAGTGTCTTCGGGTGAGCAGTTCTTC,CAWRGLVSSGEQFF
.,TRBJ1-1,.,TRBV29-1,TGCAGCGAAGGGGAAAACACTGAAGCTTTCTTT,CSEGENTEAFF
.,TRBJ2-7,TRBD1,TRBV4-1,TGCGCCAGCAGCCAAGATTATGGGACAGGGTCGTACGAGCAGTACTTC,CASSQDYGTGSYEQYF
once,TRBJ2-1,.,TRBV10-3,TGTGCCATCAGTGACGCGTCGGGCTCCTACAATGAGCAGTTCTTC,CAISDASGSYNEQFF
.,TRBJ2-1,.,TRBV11-2,TGTGCCAGCAGCGTCCGACTCGAGGCTGGAAGCGAGCAGTTCTTC,CASSVRLEAGSEQFF
once,TRBJ2-1,TRBD2,TRBV11-3,TGTGCCAGCAGCCCCAGGACTAGCGGATACAATGAGCAGTTCTTC,CASSPRTSGYNEQFF
.,TRBJ1-1,TRBD1,TRBV19,TGTGCCAGTAGCCCCCGGACAGGGTACACTGAAGCTTTCTTT,CASSPRTGYTEAFF
.,TRBJ2-7,TRBD1,TRBV11-2,TGTGCCAGCAACCGAGGGTGGACAGGGTGGTCAGGAAACGAGCAGTACTTC,CASNRGWTGWSGNEQYF
.,TRBJ1-1,.,TRBV5-6,TGTGCCAGCAGCTTGGGACATTACGAAGCTTTCTTT,CASSLGHYEAFF